This T cell receptor (beta chain) derives from a study of T-cell reconstitution after alpha-beta-depleted transplantation in children. The CDR3 spans 16 residues. CDR1 is SGHTA and CDR2 is FQGNSA in the germline V gene. V lost 1 base and J lost 2; bases outside the gene matches: 5. The study's findings and limits: Some patients showed high day-60 TCRbeta diversity, which derived from surviving recipient T cells and thymic progenitors.

This clonotype was counted between two and nine times. What it binds is unknown. Preparation of the TCRbeta library was carried out with unique molecular identifiers. TCRdb used MiXCR to reprocess the PCR reads, holding one entry per CDR3 protein. The profile shows around 440,000 distinct CDR3 sequences, 16% of them singletons. This material consisted of PBMCs, mostly from graft donor cells, taken 360 days after TCRalphabeta/CD19-depleted stem cell transplant. The chain joins TRBV7-2 to TRBJ2-5; 9 positions agree with TRBD2. The sequence was collected from a boy under two years old who had a stem cell transplant for Wiskott-Aldrich syndrome, so the T cells may come from the graft donor. The CDR3 sequence is CASSLVGLAKQETQYF. The CDR3 coding sequence is TGTGCCAGCAGCTTAGTAGGACTAGCGAAACAAGAGACCCAGTACTTC.